This T cell receptor beta chain was sequenced in a study of blood T cell repertoires in COVID-19 (dated by TCRdb to 2019 to 2021). The study in broad terms: The collaborator samples originated in the United States, Italy and Spain and spanned the acute and convalescent phases of COVID-19. Sample metadata almost always included a de-identified subject ID, COVID-19 status, age in years and sex. Where HLA class I and class II types were available, the types were taken from metadata supplied by the sample provider, not from assay-based typing. The prospective study material was composed of cDNA or gDNA derived from T cells, B-cell-depleted T cells, or PBMCs. The samples were drawn from two sources: the first 160 participants of the ongoing ImmuneRACE study, and 1,200 or so subjects contributed by 6 global collaborators. The dataset comprised deeply sampled blood TCRbeta repertoires from subjects exposed to, actively infected with, or recovered from COVID-19. A freely available public database, intended as a resource for researchers studying the immune response to SARS-CoV-2, is where the repertoires were released. Broader findings and caveats from the paper: How much clinical and demographic metadata was included differed by source and by participant, and the metadata was provided uncurated.

The collaborating institutions used their own protocols to collect whole blood in K2EDTA tubes. For TCRbeta analysis, collaborators shipped samples in one of three forms: frozen whole blood, isolated PBMCs, or DNA extracted from either of those sample types. A note on this clone: Its specific antigen is unknown. The input lacks base qualities; no much larger clone sits a single base away.

TCRbeta CDR3 regions were amplified from genomic DNA by means of the immunoSEQ Assay, a bias-controlled multiplex PCR. Per the source publication's procedure: The number of nucleated cells in each sample was estimated by amplification of reference gene primers within the assay. To quantify the absolute abundance of each unique TCRbeta CDR3 rearrangement, sequence reads were collapsed and filtered. For each sample, productive Simpson clonality was calculated as the square root of Simpson's diversity index across productive rearrangements. This is the immuneACCESS table as TCRdb keeps it, with only in-frame sequences that have V and J called. A part of the clones is gone; compared with another copy, unresolved V genes explain less than half, and the rest is unexplained. D and trimming were read from the DNA, whereas the V and J calls and clone size are those reported in that table. This sample holds roughly 98,000 clones; around four fifths were observed only once. In total, the top ten clones hold approximately 12% of the sample.

Measured from the cysteine to the phenylalanine, the CDR3 is 16 residues long. Only the CDR3 portion is preserved as DNA: 48 bases, with reading frame beginning at the first base. For CDR1 and CDR2, the germline V gene (reference sequence) lists SEHNR and FQNEAQ. From V the trimming removes 6 bases and from J it removes 2 bases, while the gene matches leave 9 bases of the junction unaccounted for. This TCR came from a woman in her 70s with active or convalescent COVID-19. The chain uses TRBV7-9 and TRBJ2-3; TRBD2 lines up with 9 middle nucleotides. Sequences were obtained from peripheral blood. The DNA sequence reads TGTGCCAGCAGTCCAGTAGCTAGCGGGGTCACAGATACGCAGTATTTT. Its product reads: CASSPVASGVTDTQYF.